This passage covers 9 T cell receptor beta chains from one sample sequenced in a study of T cell clonality in common variable immunodeficiency. Study-level findings and limits: Reportedly, TCR beta sequences from common variable immunodeficiency showed fewer deletions and N-nucleotide insertions.

These receptors are not linked to any known antigen. Here immunoSEQ multiplex PCR was the method, and the copy in TCRdb shows in-frame clones only, minus some. This sample includes approximately 29,000 clones with no singletons; its ten biggest clones take up 2.5% to 3.5%. The material sequenced was peripheral blood mononuclear cells. These receptors all come from a human donor with common variable immunodeficiency.

With respect to this clone: The read ends 3 residues shy of where the CDR3 ends; the end is completed using the germline J gene. V usage is TRBV20-1 and J usage is TRBJ2-5; 7 bases align to TRBD2. Unmatched junction bases numbered 9, after V lost 0 bases and J lost 2 bases. The CDR3 runs to 16 residues. CDR1 and CDR2 from the germline V gene are DFQATT and SNEGSKA (reference sequence). Partial CDR3 DNA: TGCAGTGCTAGAGATACGCGCGGGAGATTACAAGAGACC. It translates to CSARDTRGRLQET. The whole CDR3 reads CSARDTRGRLQETQYF.

This clone was picked up a small number of times. The read finishes 3 residues shy of the CDR3 end, and the germline J gene is used to complete it. The chain carries TRBV5-1 and TRBJ2-6; 9 nucleotides align to TRBD1. V lost 4 bases, J lost 0 bases, and 8 bases stayed unmatched. Germline CDR1 is SGHRS and CDR2 is YFSETQ. The CDR3 spans 18 residues. The DNA read from the CDR3 is TGCGCCAGCAGCCCCTCGACAGGGGGGAGCTCTGGGGCCAACGTC. Protein: CASSPSTGGSSGANV. The whole CDR3 protein reads CASSPSTGGSSGANVLTF.

Ten or more counts support this clone. The CDR3 end is not reached by the read, which stops 3 residues before it; the germline J gene fills it in. J is TRBJ2-1 and V is TRBV20-1; 8 bases line up with TRBD1. Germline CDR1 and CDR2: DFQATT and SNEGSKA (reference sequence). V was clipped by 3 bases and J by 8 bases; unmatched bases: 9. The CDR3 length is 14 residues. The covered CDR3 bases are TGCAGTGCTAGTAAAACAGGGGGAGTCCATGAG. It codes for CSASKTGGVHE. The whole CDR3 is CSASKTGGVHEQFF.

This clone was seen repeatedly, ten times or more. The read halts 3 residues ahead of the CDR3 end, with the missing end drawn from the germline J gene. The chain couples TRBV18 to TRBJ2-3; the match to TRBD2 covers 10 bases. From germline, CDR1 is KGHSH and CDR2 LQKENI. The CDR3 totals 15 residues. CDR3 DNA, as far as it was read: TGTGCCAGCTCCCTAGGGACTAGCGTTCGGGCTTCG. Its protein is CASSLGTSVRAS. Given in full, the CDR3 is CASSLGTSVRASQYF.

Many counts were recorded for this clone. The CDR3 end falls 3 residues outside the read, so it is completed with the germline J gene. This rearrangement joins TRBV5-1 to TRBJ1-4; 9 nucleotides align to TRBD1. CDR3 length equals 15 residues. V lost 4 bases, J lost 6 bases, and 7 bases stayed unmatched. Germline values: CDR1 SGHRS, CDR2 YFSETQ. The CDR3 loop is CASSLVGTGYEKLFF. CDR3 DNA, as far as it was read: TGCGCCAGCAGCCTGGTAGGGACAGGGTATGAAAAA.

This clone was detected only a few times. The read comes to an end 3 residues before the CDR3 does, leaving the germline J gene to fill in the end. The chain links TRBV10-3 to TRBJ2-7; the D gene is possibly TRBD1 (5 bases). CDR1 and CDR2 (germline): ENHRY, SYGVKD. Trimming took off 2 bases at V and 4 bases at J, with 6 bases between the two ends. The CDR3 runs to 12 residues. The part of the CDR3 DNA that was read is TGTGCCATCAGTGAGCAGGGTTACGAG. It translates to CAISEQGYE. The full CDR3 protein is CAISEQGYEQYF.

This clone was seen more than once but under ten times. The read halts 3 residues ahead of the CDR3 end, with the missing end drawn from the germline J gene. V usage is TRBV7-3 and J usage is TRBJ1-6; 9 bases are shared with TRBD1. CDR1 SGHTA and CDR2 FQGTGA come from the germline V gene. The CDR3 is 14 amino acids. V gave up 8 bases and J gave up 9 bases; unmatched junction bases: 8. CDR3 in amino acids: CASRTGGDGSPLHF. The sequenced CDR3 bases are TGTGCCAGCCGAACAGGGGGCGACGGTTCACCC.

A remark on this clone: Read sequence stops 3 residues before the CDR3 end, and the germline J gene provides the missing end. V usage is TRBV18 and J usage is TRBJ2-2, with D tentatively TRBD1 (6 bases). The V gene lost 8 bases and the J gene lost 3 bases, with 22 bases spanning the gap. Germline CDR1 is KGHSH and CDR2 is LQKENI. The CDR3 is 17 residues long. The CDR3 protein is CASPSSRDRLDTGELFF. CDR3 DNA (partial): TGTGCCAGCCCGTCCTCGCGCGACAGGCTGGACACCGGGGAG.

This clone was picked up many times. The observed sequence ends 3 residues before the CDR3 terminus, with the missing tail filled in from the germline J gene. The rearrangement uses TRBV7-8 and TRBJ2-5; possible D gene TRBD1, 6 bases. CDR3 size: 13 residues. The germline V and J ends were trimmed by 5 bases and 0 bases, with 7 bases remaining between them. Germline lookup yields CDR1 SGHVS and CDR2 FQNEAQ. The CDR3 spells CASSRDNQETQYF. The sequenced part of the CDR3 DNA is TGTGCCAGCAGCAGGGACAACCAAGAGACC.